This T cell receptor (beta chain) was sequenced in a study of cytomegalovirus exposure and HLA in healthy donors. In the study overall: Drawn from HLA-typed donors, around 85 million unique TCRs were held in an early data release.

Study conclusions and caveats: Many donors carried some public TCRs, although rarity characterized most TCR sequences. In terms of immune exposure information, only CMV serostatus was available. Roughly 170 TCR beta chains were listed as cytomegalovirus-associated.

Germline loops: CDR1 MNHEY, CDR2 SMNVEV (reference sequence). The CDR3 is 17 amino acids. V gave up 5 bases and J gave up 5 bases, with 25 bases separating them. This clone was counted once. No antigen is known for it. PCR was performed using 60 Vbeta and 13 Jbeta primers. Clones were sequenced by immunoSEQ multiplex PCR, and TCRdb holds only the in-frame ones, with some missing. This table has 100,000 to 150,000 clones, 84% appearing once. This receptor was obtained from a man in his fifties in good health and CMV-seronegative. The genes are TRBV27 and TRBJ2-7; possible D gene TRBD2, 7 bases. Sequencing was performed on PBMCs. The CDR3 DNA reads TGTGCCAGCAGTCCCCTAGCACGGGGGGCTTCCACCCACGAGCAGTACTTC. This gives the protein CASSPLARGASTHEQYF.